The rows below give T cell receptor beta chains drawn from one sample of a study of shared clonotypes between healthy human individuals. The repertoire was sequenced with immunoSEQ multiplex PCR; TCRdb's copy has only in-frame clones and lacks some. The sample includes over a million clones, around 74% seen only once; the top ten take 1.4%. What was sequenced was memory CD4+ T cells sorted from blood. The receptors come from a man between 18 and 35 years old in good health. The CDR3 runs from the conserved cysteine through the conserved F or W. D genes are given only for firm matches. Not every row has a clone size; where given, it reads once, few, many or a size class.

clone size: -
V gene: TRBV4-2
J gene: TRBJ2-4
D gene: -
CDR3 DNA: TGTGCCAGCAGCAGCCTATCCGGTGGGAACATTCAGTACTTC
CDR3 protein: CASSSLSGGNIQYF

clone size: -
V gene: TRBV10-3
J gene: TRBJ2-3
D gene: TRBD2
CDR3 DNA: TGTGCCATTGGGACTAGCGGGGCGTTCACAGATACGCAGTATTTT
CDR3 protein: CAIGTSGAFTDTQYF

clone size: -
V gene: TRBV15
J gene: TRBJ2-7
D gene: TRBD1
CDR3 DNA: TGTGCCACCCAAATTGAAACAGGGGGCGTCTACGAGCAGTACTTC
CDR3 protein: CATQIETGGVYEQYF

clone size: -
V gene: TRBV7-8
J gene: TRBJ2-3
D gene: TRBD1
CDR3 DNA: TGTGCCAGCAGCCGACGGGGCAGACAGGGTAGAGACACTAGCACAGATACGCAGTATTTT
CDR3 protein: CASSRRGRQGRDTSTDTQYF

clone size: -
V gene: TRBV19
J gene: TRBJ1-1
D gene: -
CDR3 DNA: TGTGCCAGTAGTATGAGAGTCACTGAAGCTTTCTTT
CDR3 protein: CASSMRVTEAFF

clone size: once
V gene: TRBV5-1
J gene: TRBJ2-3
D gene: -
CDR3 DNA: TGCGCCAGCAGCTGGCCTACTTATCTCCAGCGGGCGCGGGAAAATACGCAGTATTTT
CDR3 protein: CASSWPTYLQRARENTQYF

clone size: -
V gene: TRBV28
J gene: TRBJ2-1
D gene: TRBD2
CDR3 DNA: TGTGCCAGCACCCCCGGGGGGACTAGGAGGAATGAGCAGTTCTTC
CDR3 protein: CASTPGGTRRNEQFF

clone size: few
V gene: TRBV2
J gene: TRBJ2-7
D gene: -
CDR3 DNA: TGTGCCATCTCCCTCGGCGCGATCGAGCAGTACTTC
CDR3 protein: CAISLGAIEQYF

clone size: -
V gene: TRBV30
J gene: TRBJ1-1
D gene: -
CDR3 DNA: TGTGCCTGGAGTGTACCGGGGGCCCAGGGGCTCAACACTGAAGCTTTCTTT
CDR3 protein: CAWSVPGAQGLNTEAFF

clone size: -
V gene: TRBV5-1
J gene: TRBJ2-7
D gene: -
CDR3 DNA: TGCGCCAGCAGCTTGGAGCCAGGGGATAACGAGCAGTACTTC
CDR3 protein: CASSLEPGDNEQYF

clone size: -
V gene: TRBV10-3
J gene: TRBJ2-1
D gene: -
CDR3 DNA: TGTGCCATCAGTGGGGGGGTCGATGAGCAGTTCTTC
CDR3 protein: CAISGGVDEQFF

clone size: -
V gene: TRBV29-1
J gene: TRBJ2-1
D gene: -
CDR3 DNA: TGCAGCGTTGGGGCCCTGGGGTACAATGAGCAGTTCTTC
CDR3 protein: CSVGALGYNEQFF

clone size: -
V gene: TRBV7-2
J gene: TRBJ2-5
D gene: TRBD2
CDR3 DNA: TGTGCCAGCAGCTTAGTTCCAGCGGGGGGGCTGGAGACCCAGTACTTC
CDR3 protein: CASSLVPAGGLETQYF

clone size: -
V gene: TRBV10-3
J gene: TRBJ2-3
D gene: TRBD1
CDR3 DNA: TGTGCCATCAGTGACGGGACAGCCTCAAAAGATACGCAGTATTTT
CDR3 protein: CAISDGTASKDTQYF

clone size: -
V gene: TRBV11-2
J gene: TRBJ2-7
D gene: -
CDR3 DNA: TGTGCCAGCAGCTGGGGGACTGGGGACGAGCAGTACTTC
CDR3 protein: CASSWGTGDEQYF

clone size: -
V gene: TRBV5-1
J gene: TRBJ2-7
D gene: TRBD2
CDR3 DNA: TGCGCCAGCAGCTTGAGCGGGGGTCGATACGAGCAGTACTTC
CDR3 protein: CASSLSGGRYEQYF

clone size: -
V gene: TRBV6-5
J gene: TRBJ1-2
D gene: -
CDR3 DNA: TGTGCCAGCAGTTACTCGGCCTCTAACTATGGCTACACCTTC
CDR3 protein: CASSYSASNYGYTF

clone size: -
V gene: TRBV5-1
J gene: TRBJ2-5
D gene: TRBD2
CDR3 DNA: TGCGCCAGCAGCTTGGTTAGCGGGGGGGCCCAAGAGACCCAGTACTTC
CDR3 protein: CASSLVSGGAQETQYF

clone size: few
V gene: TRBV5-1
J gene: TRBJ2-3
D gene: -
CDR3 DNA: TGCGCCAGCAGCTTGCGCACAGATACGCAGTATTTT
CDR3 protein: CASSLRTDTQYF

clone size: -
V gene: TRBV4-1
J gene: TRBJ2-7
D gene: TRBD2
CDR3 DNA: TGCGCCAGCAGCCAAGACCCGGGGGGACTCTACGAGCAGTACTTC
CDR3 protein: CASSQDPGGLYEQYF

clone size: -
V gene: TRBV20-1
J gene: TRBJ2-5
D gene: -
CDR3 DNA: TGCAGTGCTGGGTTGGGGGAGACCCAGTACTTC
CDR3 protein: CSAGLGETQYF

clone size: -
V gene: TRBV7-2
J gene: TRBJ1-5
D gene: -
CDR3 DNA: TGTGCCAGCAGCGGACTGAGGGGCCCAGGCAATAGCAATCAGCCCCAGCATTTT
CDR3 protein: CASSGLRGPGNSNQPQHF

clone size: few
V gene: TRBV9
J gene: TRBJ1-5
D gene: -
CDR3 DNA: TGTGCCAGCAGCGTAGATCCGGGACTGAATCAGCCCCAGCATTTT
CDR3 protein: CASSVDPGLNQPQHF

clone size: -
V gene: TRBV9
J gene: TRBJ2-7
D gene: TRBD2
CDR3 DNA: TGTGCCAGCAGCGTAGGAAGCGGGAGTTCCTACGAGCAGTACTTC
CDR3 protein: CASSVGSGSSYEQYF

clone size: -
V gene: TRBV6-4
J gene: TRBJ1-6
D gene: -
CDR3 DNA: TGTGCCAGCAGTGACGACCATAATTCACCCCTCCACTTT
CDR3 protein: CASSDDHNSPLHF

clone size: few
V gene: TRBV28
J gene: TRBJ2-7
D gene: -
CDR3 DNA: TGTGCCAGCAGTTCCCCCGGCGGGTGGGAGAGAGAGCAGTACTTC
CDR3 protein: CASSSPGGWEREQYF

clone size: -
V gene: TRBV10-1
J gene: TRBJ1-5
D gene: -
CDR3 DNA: TGCGCCAGCAACGCCGGGAAAGGACAGCCCCAGCATTTT
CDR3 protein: CASNAGKGQPQHF

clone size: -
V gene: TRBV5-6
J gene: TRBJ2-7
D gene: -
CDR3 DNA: TGTGCCAGCAGCCGACAGCTCCGACGCGAGCAGTACTTC
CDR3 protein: CASSRQLRREQYF

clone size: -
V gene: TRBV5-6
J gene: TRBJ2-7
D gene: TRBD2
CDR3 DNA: TGTGCCAGCAGCTTGTTTTCTAGCGGGGGGGCCCAGTACTTC
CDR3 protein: CASSLFSSGGAQYF

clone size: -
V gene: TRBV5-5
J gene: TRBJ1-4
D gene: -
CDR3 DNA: TGTGCCAGCAGTCAATGGGGGAACAGTCTAAATGAAAAACTGTTTTTT
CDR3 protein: CASSQWGNSLNEKLFF

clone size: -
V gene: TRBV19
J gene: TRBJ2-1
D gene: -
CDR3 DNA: TGTGCCAGTAGTATGTTAGTAGCGCCTAACAATGAGCAGTTCTTC
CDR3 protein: CASSMLVAPNNEQFF

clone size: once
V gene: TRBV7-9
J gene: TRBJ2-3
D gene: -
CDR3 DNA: TGTGCCAGCAGTAAGCCGGACACGTCAGATACGCAGTATTTT
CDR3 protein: CASSKPDTSDTQYF

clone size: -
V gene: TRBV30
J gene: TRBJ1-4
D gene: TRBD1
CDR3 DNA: TGTGCCTGGAGAGGGGACAGGAATGAAAAACTGTTTTTT
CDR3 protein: CAWRGDRNEKLFF

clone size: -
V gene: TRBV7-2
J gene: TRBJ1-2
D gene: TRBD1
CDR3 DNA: TGTGCCAGCAGCCCCAGGGGGGCGCAGGGCTACACCTTC
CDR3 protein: CASSPRGAQGYTF

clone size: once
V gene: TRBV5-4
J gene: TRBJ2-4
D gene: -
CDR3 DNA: TGTGCCAGCAGACACGACAACAATCCCAAAAACATTCAGTACTTC
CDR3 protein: CASRHDNNPKNIQYF

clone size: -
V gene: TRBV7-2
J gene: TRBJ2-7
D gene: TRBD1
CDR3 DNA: TGTGCCAGCAGCTCTTGGCCTTCAGGGGGCGCCGGATACGAGCAGTACTTC
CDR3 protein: CASSSWPSGGAGYEQYF

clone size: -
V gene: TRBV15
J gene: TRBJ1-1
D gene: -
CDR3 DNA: TGTGCCACCAGCTCCGGCGGTGGAACTGAAGCTTTCTTT
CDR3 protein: CATSSGGGTEAFF

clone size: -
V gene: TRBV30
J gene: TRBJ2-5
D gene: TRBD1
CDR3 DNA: TGTGCCTGGGCAGGGGGCTTCCAAGAGACCCAGTACTTC
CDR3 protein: CAWAGGFQETQYF

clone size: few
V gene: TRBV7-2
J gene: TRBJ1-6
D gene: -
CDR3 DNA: TGTGCCAGCAGCTTAGCGAGGGCTACAGGCTCACCCCTCCACTTT
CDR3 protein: CASSLARATGSPLHF

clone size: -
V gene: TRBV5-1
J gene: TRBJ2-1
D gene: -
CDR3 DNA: TGCGCCAGCAGCTTGGACCAGGGGCCATACAATGAGCAGTTCTTC
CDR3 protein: CASSLDQGPYNEQFF

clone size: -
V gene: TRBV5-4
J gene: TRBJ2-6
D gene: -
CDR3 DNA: TGTGCCAGCTCCGGGAGCTCTGGGGCCAACGTCCTGACTTTC
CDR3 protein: CASSGSSGANVLTF

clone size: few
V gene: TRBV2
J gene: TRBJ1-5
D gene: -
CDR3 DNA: TGTGCCAGCAGTGATAGCGGGGAGAAGGGCAATCAGCCCCAGCATTTT
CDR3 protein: CASSDSGEKGNQPQHF

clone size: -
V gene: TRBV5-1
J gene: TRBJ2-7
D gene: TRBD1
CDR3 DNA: TGCGCCAGCAGCCCAGGACAGGGCTCCTACGAGCAGTACTTC
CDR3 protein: CASSPGQGSYEQYF

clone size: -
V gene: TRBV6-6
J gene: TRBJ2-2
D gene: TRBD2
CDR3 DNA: TGTGCCAGCAGTAAGACTAGCTTGAACACCGGGGAGCTGTTTTTT
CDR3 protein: CASSKTSLNTGELFF

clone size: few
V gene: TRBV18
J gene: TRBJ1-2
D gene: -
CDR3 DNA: TGTGCCAGCTCACCGTCGAAATCGGGGGCGGGAGGCTACACCTTC
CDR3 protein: CASSPSKSGAGGYTF

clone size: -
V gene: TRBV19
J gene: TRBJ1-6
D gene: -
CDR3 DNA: TGTGCCAGTAATCCGACAGGCCCGAATTCACCCCTCCACTTT
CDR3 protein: CASNPTGPNSPLHF

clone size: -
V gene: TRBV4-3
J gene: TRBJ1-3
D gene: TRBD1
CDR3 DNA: TGCGCCAGCAGCCAAGAGGCAGGGGGGATCTCTGGAAACACCATATATTTT
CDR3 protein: CASSQEAGGISGNTIYF

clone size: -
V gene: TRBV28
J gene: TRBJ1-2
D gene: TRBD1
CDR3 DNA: TGTGCCAGCAGTACAACAGGGGGGCTTGGCTACACCTTC
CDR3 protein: CASSTTGGLGYTF

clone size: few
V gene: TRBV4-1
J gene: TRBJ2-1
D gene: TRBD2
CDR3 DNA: TGCGCCAGCAGCCACCTCGGCGGGGGGAACAATGAGCAGTTCTTC
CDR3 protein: CASSHLGGGNNEQFF

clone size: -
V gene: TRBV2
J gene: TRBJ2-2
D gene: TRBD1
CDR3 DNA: TGTGCCAGCAGGGACAGGGGACAGGGGACGACCGGGGAGCTGTTTTTT
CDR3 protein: CASRDRGQGTTGELFF

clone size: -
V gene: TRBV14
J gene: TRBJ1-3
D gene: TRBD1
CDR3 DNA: TGTGCCAGCAGCCAAGACACGAGGGGGCTCGGAAACACCATATATTTT
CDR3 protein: CASSQDTRGLGNTIYF

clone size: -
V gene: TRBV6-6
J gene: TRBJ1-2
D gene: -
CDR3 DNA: TGTGCCAGCAGTGAGAGGGTCTACGGCTACACCTTC
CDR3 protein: CASSERVYGYTF

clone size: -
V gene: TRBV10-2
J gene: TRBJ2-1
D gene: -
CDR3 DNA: TGCGCCAGCAGTGGGACTCCCTACAATGAGCAGTTCTTC
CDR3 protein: CASSGTPYNEQFF

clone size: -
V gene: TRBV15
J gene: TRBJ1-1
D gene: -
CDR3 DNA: TGTGCCACCAGCAGAGACCGCAGTAGGGCTTTCTTT
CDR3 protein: CATSRDRSRAFF

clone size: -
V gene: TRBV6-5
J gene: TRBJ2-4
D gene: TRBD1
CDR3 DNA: TGTGCCAGCAGCCGCGGACAGGCGGAATTCTACATTCAGTACTTC
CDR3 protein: CASSRGQAEFYIQYF

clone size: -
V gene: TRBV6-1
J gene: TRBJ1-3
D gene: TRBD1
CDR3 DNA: TGTGCCAGCAGTGTAGGGACAGCCTCTGGAAACACCATATATTTT
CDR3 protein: CASSVGTASGNTIYF

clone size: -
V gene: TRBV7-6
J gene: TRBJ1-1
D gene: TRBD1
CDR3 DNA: TGTGCCAGCAGCTTAGTGGGGACAGGAGAGGGGGCTAGGACTTTCTTT
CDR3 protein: CASSLVGTGEGARTFF

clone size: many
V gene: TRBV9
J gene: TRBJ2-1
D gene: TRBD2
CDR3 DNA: TGTGCCAGCAGCGTAGTGGGACTAGCGGGGGGCAATGAGCAGTTCTTC
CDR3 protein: CASSVVGLAGGNEQFF

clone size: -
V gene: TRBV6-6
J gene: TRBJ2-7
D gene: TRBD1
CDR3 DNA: TGTGCCAGCAGTTATGCTCGGGACAGGGGAAGCTACGAGCAGTACTTC
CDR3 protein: CASSYARDRGSYEQYF

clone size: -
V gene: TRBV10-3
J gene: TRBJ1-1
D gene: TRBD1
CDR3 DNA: TGTGCCATCAGTGACCTAATAGACAGGGGCTCAAACACTGAAGCTTTCTTT
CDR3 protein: CAISDLIDRGSNTEAFF